The rows below give T cell receptor beta chains drawn from one sample of a study of T cell repertoires in cytomegalovirus infection. One entry per CDR3 protein, called by TCRdb with MiXCR from the reads. The sample yields around 740,000 distinct CDR3 sequences, 35% seen once. The specimen sequenced was PBMCs. The receptors come from a human donor in good health (CMV status not recorded). Some clones in this sample may be carry-over from other donors' samples. Each CDR3 is given with its conserved first and last residue. The D gene is left open where the match is weak. Size values are once, few and many counts, or a class for expanded clones, and some rows have none.

J gene	D gene	V gene	clone size	CDR3 DNA	CDR3 protein
TRBJ1-1	-	TRBV15	few	TGTGCCACCAGCAGAGATGACGAGGTGTTGAACACTGAAGCTTTCTTT	CATSRDDEVLNTEAFF
TRBJ2-2	-	TRBV5-1	once	TGCGCCAGCAGCTTCGTGGGACGCGGTAACACCGGGGAGCTGTTTTTT	CASSFVGRGNTGELFF
TRBJ2-2	-	TRBV6-1	-	TGTGCCAGCAGTTGGGGAGCGGGCGGAACCGGGGAGCTGTTTTTT	CASSWGAGGTGELFF
TRBJ1-1	-	TRBV7-4	-	TGTGCCAGCAGCTTAGATAGAATTCAGGGGCCCTGGGACGACACTGAAGCTTTCTTT	CASSLDRIQGPWDDTEAFF
TRBJ1-4	-	TRBV5-3	-	TGTGCCAGCAGCTTGGCCGTAACTCCGGGGGCTATTGCGACGTACGAGAATGAAAAACTGTTTTTT	CASSLAVTPGAIATYENEKLFF
TRBJ1-2	TRBD1	TRBV7-2	-	TGTGCAAGCAGACTTGACAGGGGCTCTTATGGCTACACCTTC	CASRLDRGSYGYTF
TRBJ2-7	-	TRBV7-4	-	TGTGCCAGCAGCTTAAATAGCGAGCAGTACTTC	CASSLNSEQYF
TRBJ1-5	-	TRBV12-3/TRBV12-4	-	TGTGCCAGCGGTTTATTAGGGTTGGGCAATCAGCCCCAGCATTTT	CASGLLGLGNQPQHF
TRBJ1-1	-	TRBV7-3	-	TGTGCCAGCAGCTCGGGACGGGGTGACACTGAAGCTTTCTTT	CASSSGRGDTEAFF
TRBJ2-7	TRBD1	TRBV12-3/TRBV12-4	-	TGTGCCAGCAGTGGACAGGGGCCCCTAGGGGAGCAGTACTTC	CASSGQGPLGEQYF
TRBJ2-1	TRBD1	TRBV24-1	-	TGTGCCACCAGTGAACCCGGGACAGGGGGCAATGAGCAGTTCTTC	CATSEPGTGGNEQFF
TRBJ2-5	-	TRBV7-9	-	TGTGCCAGCACCCAGCCTCTATCCCAAGAGACCCAGTACTTC	CASTQPLSQETQYF
TRBJ2-7	-	TRBV4-2	-	TGTGCCAGCAGCCAAGTTGCAGGGGACGAGCAGTACTTC	CASSQVAGDEQYF